This T cell receptor beta chain was observed in a study of shared clonotypes between healthy human individuals. For the study at large: There were three CD4 naive, three CD4 memory, two CD8 naive and one CD8 memory plates per donor.

CDR3 length: 12 amino acids. Germline V gene data show CDR1 as SNHLY and CDR2 as FYNNEI. V lost 4 bases and J lost 1, with 4 bases in between. The table came from immunoSEQ multiplex PCR; TCRdb's copy has only in-frame clones and leaves some out. Seen here are hundreds of thousands of clones, approximately 95% observed once, and the top ten hold 0.095% to 0.14%. Naive CD8 cells were CD45RO-negative, positively selected for CCR7, excluding terminally differentiated effector memory CD45RA+ cells. Concerning this clone itself: No antigen is known for it.

Whole-study results and caveats: Clonotypes which were not shared had lower generation probabilities than clonotypes that all four donors shared.

This receptor was identified in a woman in her 30s in good health. Input material: naive CD8+ T cells sorted from blood. This chain links TRBV2 with TRBJ1-1, with D hard to call. CDR3 sequence: CASSVWNTEAFF. The CDR3 region has the DNA TGTGCCAGCAGTGTTTGGAACACTGAAGCTTTCTTT.